The T cell receptor beta chain described here comes from a study of blood T cell repertoires in COVID-19. Study-wide context: COVID-19 samples from acute and convalescent phases originated in the United States, Italy and Spain. T cells, B-cell-depleted T cells, or PBMCs supplied cDNA or gDNA.

In the original analysis: Estimation of nucleated cell counts was performed using reference gene primer amplification. The table came from immunoSEQ multiplex PCR; TCRdb's copy has only in-frame clones and leaves some out. Clone size and V and J calls were adopted from that table, with D and trimming inferred from the DNA. The profile shows 120,000 or so clones, less than 90% of them singletons. The sequence was collected from a man in his sixties or seventies with acute or convalescent COVID-19. The sample consisted of peripheral blood.

CDR3 bases: TGCGCCAGCAGCTACGGGACAGACAATCCCTACGAGCAGTACTTC. Protein product: CASSYGTDNPYEQYF. The chain couples TRBV5-1 to TRBJ2-7; 7 nucleotides align to TRBD1. The trim removed 3 bases at V and 2 bases at J, leaving 8 bases unmatched. This CDR3 contains 15 residues. Germline V lookup: CDR1 SGHRS, CDR2 YFSETQ.